This T cell receptor beta chain was obtained from a study of regulatory T cells in long-lasting Graves disease. Study observations and caveats: Persistent disease favored TRBV28, TRBJ1-2 and TRBJ2-5. Persistent patients had a count of shared public clonotypes (roughly 2,500) that exceeded that of new patients (966).

CDR3 length equals 17 residues. V trimming: 5 bases; J trimming: 9 bases; junction bases outside the gene matches: 16. Germline-derived CDR1 and CDR2 are MDHEN and SYDVKM. This clonotype was recorded many times. Its antigen is currently unknown. Building the TCR beta libraries relied on iRepertoire HTBI primers, and CDR3 regions underwent Arm-PCR. TCRdb analysed the multiplex PCR reads with MiXCR anew, one entry per CDR3 protein. This sample yields 410,000 or so distinct CDR3 sequences, of which more than 12% are seen a single time; roughly a sixth belongs to the top ten. Sample time point: newly diagnosed GD, antithyroid drugs for less than 3 months. Researchers made the TCR library from RNA that was extracted from PBMCs. Another study also made use of these data, one on T cells in Graves' hyperthyroidism and ophthalmopathy. That source notes: Patients were excluded for uncontrolled infection, other autoimmune disease, pregnancy or lactation.

The genes are TRBV28 and TRBJ2-1; 10 bases line up with TRBD2. The specimen was peripheral blood mononuclear cells (PBMCs), collected at new diagnosis, from a patient treated with antithyroid drugs. This TCR was sampled from a woman in her twenties or thirties with Graves disease. CDR3 loop: CASSPLAWIAGGVEQFF. The CDR3 nucleotides read TGTGCCAGCAGTCCCCTCGCCTGGATAGCGGGAGGAGTTGAGCAGTTCTTC.